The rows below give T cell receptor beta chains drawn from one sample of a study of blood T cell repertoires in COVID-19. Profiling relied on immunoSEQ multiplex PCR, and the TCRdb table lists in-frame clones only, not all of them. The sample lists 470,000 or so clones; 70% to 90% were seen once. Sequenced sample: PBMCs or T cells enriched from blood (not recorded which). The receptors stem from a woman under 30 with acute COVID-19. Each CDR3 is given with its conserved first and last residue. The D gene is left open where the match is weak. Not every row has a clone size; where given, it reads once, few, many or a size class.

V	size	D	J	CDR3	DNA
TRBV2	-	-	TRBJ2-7	CASSEFRQQYF	TGTGCCAGCAGTGAGTTTCGTCAGCAGTACTTC
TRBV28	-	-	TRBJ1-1	CASIYNTEAFF	TGTGCCAGCATATATAACACTGAAGCTTTCTTT
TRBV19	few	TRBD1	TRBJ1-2	CASRVRGRVNYGYTF	TGTGCCAGTCGGGTTAGGGGGCGCGTCAACTATGGCTACACCTTC
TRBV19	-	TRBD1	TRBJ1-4	CATADRGTFNEKLFF	TGTGCCACCGCGGACAGGGGGACCTTTAATGAAAAACTGTTTTTT
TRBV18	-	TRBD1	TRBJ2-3	CASSPNDRGILTDTQYF	TGTGCCAGCTCACCAAACGACAGGGGTATCCTAACAGATACGCAGTATTTT
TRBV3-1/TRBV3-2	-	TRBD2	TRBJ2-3	CASGQLAANRRTDTQYF	TGTGCCAGCGGTCAACTAGCGGCCAATAGACGCACAGATACGCAGTATTTT
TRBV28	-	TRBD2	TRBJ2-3	CASSLCRGGKEITDTQYF	TGTGCCAGCAGTTTATGCCGGGGGGGGAAAGAGATCACAGATACGCAGTATTTT
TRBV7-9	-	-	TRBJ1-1	CASSLSAGKTEAFF	TGTGCCAGCAGCTTATCCGCAGGAAAAACTGAAGCTTTCTTT
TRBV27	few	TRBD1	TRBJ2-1	CASRTGAAANEQFF	TGTGCCAGCAGGACAGGGGCCGCAGCCAATGAGCAGTTCTTC
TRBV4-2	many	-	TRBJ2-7	CASSQDALGEQYF	TGTGCCAGCAGCCAAGACGCCCTCGGCGAGCAGTACTTC
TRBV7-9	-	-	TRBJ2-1	CASSLEREQFF	TGTGCCAGCAGCTTAGAGCGCGAGCAGTTCTTC